A selection of T cell receptor beta chains follows, all from one sample in a study of T cells after yellow fever vaccination. MiXCR, run by TCRdb on the 5' RACE reads, gives a single entry per CDR3 protein. The table has around 340,000 distinct CDR3 sequences, under 15% seen once. This material consisted of CD4+ T cells sorted from PBMCs, taken 15 days after the yellow fever booster vaccination. Receptor source: a man between 18 and 35 years old who received the YFV17D yellow fever vaccine. Each CDR3 is given with its conserved first and last residue. The D gene is left open where the match is weak. For some rows the clone size is stated as once, few or many, or as a class when expanded; others skip it.

d_gene: .
abundance: .
v_gene: TRBV7-2
j_gene: TRBJ2-4
CDR3aa: CASSQGGASGNIQYF
CDR3nt: TGTGCCAGCAGCCAGGGGGGGGCTAGTGGTAACATTCAGTACTTC

d_gene: .
abundance: many
v_gene: TRBV29-1
j_gene: TRBJ2-4
CDR3aa: CSVRRSKNIQYF
CDR3nt: TGCAGCGTCCGCCGTTCCAAAAACATTCAGTACTTC

d_gene: TRBD1
abundance: .
v_gene: TRBV6-5
j_gene: TRBJ1-1
CDR3aa: CASSDHQTGTSW
CDR3nt: TGTGCCAGCAGTGACCATCAGACAGGGACGTCGTGG

d_gene: TRBD1
abundance: few
v_gene: TRBV2
j_gene: TRBJ1-1
CDR3aa: CAGTGEEFTEAFF
CDR3nt: TGTGCCGGAACAGGGGAGGAATTCACTGAAGCTTTCTTT

d_gene: .
abundance: few
v_gene: TRBV10-2
j_gene: TRBJ2-1
CDR3aa: CASSEGQYNEQFF
CDR3nt: TGCGCCAGCAGTGAGGGTCAGTACAATGAGCAGTTCTTC

d_gene: TRBD2
abundance: many
v_gene: TRBV5-6
j_gene: TRBJ2-5
CDR3aa: CASSQTSGVGPQYF
CDR3nt: TGTGCCAGCAGCCAGACTAGCGGGGTCGGGCCCCAGTACTTC

d_gene: TRBD1
abundance: .
v_gene: TRBV18
j_gene: TRBJ2-3
CDR3aa: CASSPGTDSDTQYF
CDR3nt: TGTGCCAGCTCACCAGGGACAGACTCAGATACGCAGTATTTT

d_gene: TRBD2
abundance: .
v_gene: TRBV6-5
j_gene: TRBJ2-1
CDR3aa: CASTPSGGFYEQFF
CDR3nt: TGTGCCAGCACCCCTAGCGGGGGCTTCTATGAGCAGTTCTTC

d_gene: TRBD1
abundance: .
v_gene: TRBV20-1
j_gene: TRBJ2-5
CDR3aa: CSARQGATETQYF
CDR3nt: TGCAGTGCTAGACAGGGGGCAACGGAGACCCAGTACTTC

d_gene: .
abundance: .
v_gene: TRBV2
j_gene: TRBJ1-4
CDR3aa: CASSQDRINEKLFF
CDR3nt: TGTGCCAGCAGTCAAGACAGGATTAATGAAAAACTGTTTTTT

d_gene: .
abundance: many
v_gene: TRBV5-1
j_gene: TRBJ2-5
CDR3aa: CASSLGGTKETQYF
CDR3nt: TGCGCCAGCAGCTTGGGGGGTACCAAGGAGACCCAGTACTTC

d_gene: .
abundance: .
v_gene: TRBV7-8
j_gene: TRBJ1-2
CDR3aa: CASSLGQGNGYTF
CDR3nt: TGTGCCAGCAGCTTAGGCCAGGGGAATGGCTACACCTTC

d_gene: .
abundance: few
v_gene: TRBV12-3/TRBV12-4
j_gene: TRBJ2-7
CDR3aa: CASTPERGRAYEQYF
CDR3nt: TGTGCCAGCACGCCCGAGAGGGGTCGGGCCTACGAGCAGTACTTC

d_gene: .
abundance: few
v_gene: TRBV2
j_gene: TRBJ1-2
CDR3aa: CASIMDQYGYTF
CDR3nt: TGTGCCAGCATCATGGACCAGTATGGCTACACCTTC

d_gene: .
abundance: .
v_gene: TRBV19
j_gene: TRBJ1-1
CDR3aa: CASSITGGSTEAFF
CDR3nt: TGTGCCAGTAGTATCACCGGTGGTAGCACTGAAGCTTTCTTT

d_gene: .
abundance: .
v_gene: TRBV19
j_gene: TRBJ2-1
CDR3aa: CASSILRDEQFF
CDR3nt: TGTGCCAGTAGTATACTCAGGGATGAGCAGTTCTTC

d_gene: .
abundance: few
v_gene: TRBV7-9
j_gene: TRBJ2-1
CDR3aa: CASSLNLDHYNEQFF
CDR3nt: TGTGCCAGCAGCTTAAACTTGGATCACTACAATGAGCAGTTCTTC

d_gene: TRBD1
abundance: few
v_gene: TRBV6-5
j_gene: TRBJ2-7
CDR3aa: CASRPGTGTYEQYF
CDR3nt: TGTGCCAGCAGGCCCGGGACAGGGACCTACGAGCAGTACTTC

d_gene: TRBD1
abundance: .
v_gene: TRBV6-6
j_gene: TRBJ1-1
CDR3aa: CASSNTPGGPAFF
CDR3nt: TGTGCCAGCAGTAATACCCCAGGGGGCCCGGCTTTCTTT

d_gene: .
abundance: .
v_gene: TRBV12-5
j_gene: TRBJ1-5
CDR3aa: CASGLVLNGVGQPQHF
CDR3nt: TGTGCTAGTGGTTTGGTACTGAACGGCGTGGGCCAGCCCCAGCATTTT

d_gene: .
abundance: few
v_gene: TRBV5-1
j_gene: TRBJ2-3
CDR3aa: CASSFEASGASTDTQYF
CDR3nt: TGCGCCAGCAGCTTCGAAGCCAGCGGAGCTAGCACAGATACGCAGTATTTT

d_gene: .
abundance: .
v_gene: TRBV18
j_gene: TRBJ2-7
CDR3aa: CASSPDSANTYEQYF
CDR3nt: TGTGCCAGCTCACCGGACAGTGCTAATACCTACGAGCAGTACTTC

d_gene: .
abundance: few
v_gene: TRBV5-1
j_gene: TRBJ2-5
CDR3aa: CASSPPVRETQYF
CDR3nt: TGCGCCAGCAGCCCTCCGGTGAGGGAGACCCAGTACTTC

d_gene: TRBD1
abundance: .
v_gene: TRBV5-6
j_gene: TRBJ1-5
CDR3aa: CASSLAGGTGSSQFLNQPQHF
CDR3nt: TGTGCCAGCAGCTTGGCGGGGGGGACAGGGTCCTCGCAATTTCTAAATCAGCCCCAGCATTTT

d_gene: .
abundance: .
v_gene: TRBV6-5
j_gene: TRBJ1-1
CDR3aa: CASSQLGAATLEAFF
CDR3nt: TGTGCCAGCAGTCAACTCGGGGCAGCCACCCTCGAAGCTTTCTTT

d_gene: TRBD1
abundance: .
v_gene: TRBV7-3
j_gene: TRBJ2-1
CDR3aa: CASSCAGTGCSEQFF
CDR3nt: TGTGCCAGCAGCTGTGCCGGGACAGGGTGCAGTGAGCAGTTCTTC

d_gene: .
abundance: .
v_gene: TRBV18
j_gene: TRBJ2-1
CDR3aa: CASSPLADNEQFF
CDR3nt: TGTGCCAGCTCACCACTAGCGGACAATGAGCAGTTCTTC

d_gene: TRBD1
abundance: many
v_gene: TRBV5-6
j_gene: TRBJ2-3
CDR3aa: CASSLIPGQGKDTQYF
CDR3nt: TGTGCCAGCAGCTTGATTCCGGGACAGGGGAAAGATACGCAGTATTTT

d_gene: .
abundance: few
v_gene: TRBV5-4
j_gene: TRBJ1-1
CDR3aa: CASSQDGTNTEAFF
CDR3nt: TGTGCCAGCAGCCAGGACGGGACGAACACTGAAGCTTTCTTT

d_gene: TRBD1
abundance: .
v_gene: TRBV5-1
j_gene: TRBJ2-7
CDR3aa: CASSPGTVYEQYF
CDR3nt: TGCGCCAGCAGCCCAGGGACAGTCTACGAGCAGTACTTC

d_gene: .
abundance: .
v_gene: TRBV5-6
j_gene: TRBJ1-6
CDR3aa: CASSSYIGSPLHF
CDR3nt: TGTGCCAGCAGCTCCTACATCGGATCGCCCCTCCACTTT

d_gene: .
abundance: .
v_gene: TRBV2
j_gene: TRBJ2-2
CDR3aa: CASSSRDTGELFF
CDR3nt: TGTGCCAGCAGTTCGCGGGACACCGGGGAGCTGTTTTTT

d_gene: .
abundance: .
v_gene: TRBV20-1
j_gene: TRBJ1-2
CDR3aa: CSASAGGDYGYTF
CDR3nt: TGCAGTGCGTCGGCTGGCGGGGATTATGGCTACACCTTC

d_gene: TRBD2
abundance: .
v_gene: TRBV4-1
j_gene: TRBJ2-2
CDR3aa: CASSQILAGVDTGELFF
CDR3nt: TGCGCCAGCAGCCAGATCCTAGCGGGGGTAGATACCGGGGAGCTGTTTTTT

d_gene: .
abundance: .
v_gene: TRBV5-1
j_gene: TRBJ2-6
CDR3aa: CASSFLRSNSGANVLTF
CDR3nt: TGCGCCAGCAGCTTTCTGAGGTCTAACTCTGGGGCCAACGTCCTGACTTTC